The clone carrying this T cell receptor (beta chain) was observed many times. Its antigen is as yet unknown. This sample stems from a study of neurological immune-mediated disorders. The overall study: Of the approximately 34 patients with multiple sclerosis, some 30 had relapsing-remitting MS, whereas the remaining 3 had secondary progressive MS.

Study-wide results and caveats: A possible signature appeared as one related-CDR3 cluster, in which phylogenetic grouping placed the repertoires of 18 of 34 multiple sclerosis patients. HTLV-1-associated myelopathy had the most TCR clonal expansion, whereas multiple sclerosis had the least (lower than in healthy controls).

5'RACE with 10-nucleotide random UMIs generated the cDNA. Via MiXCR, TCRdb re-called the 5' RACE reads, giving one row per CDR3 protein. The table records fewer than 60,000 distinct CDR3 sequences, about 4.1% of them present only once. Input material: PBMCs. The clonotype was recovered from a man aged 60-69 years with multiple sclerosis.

The CDR3 DNA sequence: TGCAGTGCTAGACCGCGACAGTATCAGCCCCAGCATTTT. This encodes CSARPRQYQPQHF. The rearrangement uses TRBV20-1 and TRBJ1-5; TRBD1 is a possible D gene (5 bases). CDR3 length equals 13 residues. Trimming took off 2 bases at V and 5 bases at J, with 10 bases between the two ends. CDR1 DFQATT and CDR2 SNEGSKA come from the germline V gene (reference sequence).